This T cell receptor beta chain was recorded in a study of vaccination and CD4 T cells after COVID-19. Study overall: Spike peptides, overlapping and drawn from SARS-CoV-2, HCoV-NL63, HCoV-OC43 and HCoV-229E, were used to stimulate cells. The authors gave control cultures a CEFX pool, an HIV-1 Nef pool, or no peptide.

Scientists ran DNA taken from cultured CD4+ T cells through the Oncomine TCR Beta short-read assay for sequencing. From the PCR reads, TCRdb called clonotypes with MiXCR, one entry per CDR3 protein. The table shows roughly 6,500 distinct CDR3 sequences, with roughly 50% occurring only once. From germline, CDR1 is SSHAT and CDR2 FNYEAQ (reference sequence). This CDR3 region has 8 residues. In its sample, this clonotype was seen a few times. Antigen: not known. An end of the junction differs from the germline gene, which may be a read error. Treatment described: roughly ten-day PBMC culture with coronavirus spike peptide pools or control peptides (ViraFEST assay). Unexposed donor CD4+ T cells predated the COVID-19 pandemic, collected 2011-2018.

This receptor was identified in a human donor in good health. The sequenced sample consisted of CD4+ T cells from blood, cultured in vitro. The V gene is TRBV7-7, the J gene TRBJ2-2; D remains unclear. The chain's CDR3 is CASSLGEF. The CDR3 DNA is TGTGCCAGCAGCTTAGGAGAGTTT.